The clone carrying this T cell receptor beta chain was seen more than once but under ten times. Its antigen is not identified. TCRdb ran MiXCR on the 5' RACE reads and lists one entry per CDR3 protein. The sample includes 65,000 to 95,000 distinct CDR3 sequences, around 5% of them seen just once. This CDR3 spans 12 amino acids. Per germline, CDR1 DFQATT and CDR2 SNEGSKA (reference sequence). This entry belongs to a study of early T cells in non-severe SARS-CoV-2 infection. Overall study context: Chains were unpaired, as sequencing was done on bulk RNA from unsorted whole blood.

Study-wide results and caveats: Private and CD4 specificities were missed by VDJdb matching, skewed to anti-spike CD8.

This chain connects TRBV20-1 to TRBJ2-7, with TRBD1 matching 9 bases. The source material was whole blood, sampled at baseline. The sequence was obtained from an adult who was a healthcare worker with PCR-confirmed SARS-CoV-2 infection or an uninfected control (not recorded which). The CDR3 DNA reads TGCGGAGGGACAGGGAAGTCCTACGAGCAGTACTTC. It codes for CGGTGKSYEQYF.